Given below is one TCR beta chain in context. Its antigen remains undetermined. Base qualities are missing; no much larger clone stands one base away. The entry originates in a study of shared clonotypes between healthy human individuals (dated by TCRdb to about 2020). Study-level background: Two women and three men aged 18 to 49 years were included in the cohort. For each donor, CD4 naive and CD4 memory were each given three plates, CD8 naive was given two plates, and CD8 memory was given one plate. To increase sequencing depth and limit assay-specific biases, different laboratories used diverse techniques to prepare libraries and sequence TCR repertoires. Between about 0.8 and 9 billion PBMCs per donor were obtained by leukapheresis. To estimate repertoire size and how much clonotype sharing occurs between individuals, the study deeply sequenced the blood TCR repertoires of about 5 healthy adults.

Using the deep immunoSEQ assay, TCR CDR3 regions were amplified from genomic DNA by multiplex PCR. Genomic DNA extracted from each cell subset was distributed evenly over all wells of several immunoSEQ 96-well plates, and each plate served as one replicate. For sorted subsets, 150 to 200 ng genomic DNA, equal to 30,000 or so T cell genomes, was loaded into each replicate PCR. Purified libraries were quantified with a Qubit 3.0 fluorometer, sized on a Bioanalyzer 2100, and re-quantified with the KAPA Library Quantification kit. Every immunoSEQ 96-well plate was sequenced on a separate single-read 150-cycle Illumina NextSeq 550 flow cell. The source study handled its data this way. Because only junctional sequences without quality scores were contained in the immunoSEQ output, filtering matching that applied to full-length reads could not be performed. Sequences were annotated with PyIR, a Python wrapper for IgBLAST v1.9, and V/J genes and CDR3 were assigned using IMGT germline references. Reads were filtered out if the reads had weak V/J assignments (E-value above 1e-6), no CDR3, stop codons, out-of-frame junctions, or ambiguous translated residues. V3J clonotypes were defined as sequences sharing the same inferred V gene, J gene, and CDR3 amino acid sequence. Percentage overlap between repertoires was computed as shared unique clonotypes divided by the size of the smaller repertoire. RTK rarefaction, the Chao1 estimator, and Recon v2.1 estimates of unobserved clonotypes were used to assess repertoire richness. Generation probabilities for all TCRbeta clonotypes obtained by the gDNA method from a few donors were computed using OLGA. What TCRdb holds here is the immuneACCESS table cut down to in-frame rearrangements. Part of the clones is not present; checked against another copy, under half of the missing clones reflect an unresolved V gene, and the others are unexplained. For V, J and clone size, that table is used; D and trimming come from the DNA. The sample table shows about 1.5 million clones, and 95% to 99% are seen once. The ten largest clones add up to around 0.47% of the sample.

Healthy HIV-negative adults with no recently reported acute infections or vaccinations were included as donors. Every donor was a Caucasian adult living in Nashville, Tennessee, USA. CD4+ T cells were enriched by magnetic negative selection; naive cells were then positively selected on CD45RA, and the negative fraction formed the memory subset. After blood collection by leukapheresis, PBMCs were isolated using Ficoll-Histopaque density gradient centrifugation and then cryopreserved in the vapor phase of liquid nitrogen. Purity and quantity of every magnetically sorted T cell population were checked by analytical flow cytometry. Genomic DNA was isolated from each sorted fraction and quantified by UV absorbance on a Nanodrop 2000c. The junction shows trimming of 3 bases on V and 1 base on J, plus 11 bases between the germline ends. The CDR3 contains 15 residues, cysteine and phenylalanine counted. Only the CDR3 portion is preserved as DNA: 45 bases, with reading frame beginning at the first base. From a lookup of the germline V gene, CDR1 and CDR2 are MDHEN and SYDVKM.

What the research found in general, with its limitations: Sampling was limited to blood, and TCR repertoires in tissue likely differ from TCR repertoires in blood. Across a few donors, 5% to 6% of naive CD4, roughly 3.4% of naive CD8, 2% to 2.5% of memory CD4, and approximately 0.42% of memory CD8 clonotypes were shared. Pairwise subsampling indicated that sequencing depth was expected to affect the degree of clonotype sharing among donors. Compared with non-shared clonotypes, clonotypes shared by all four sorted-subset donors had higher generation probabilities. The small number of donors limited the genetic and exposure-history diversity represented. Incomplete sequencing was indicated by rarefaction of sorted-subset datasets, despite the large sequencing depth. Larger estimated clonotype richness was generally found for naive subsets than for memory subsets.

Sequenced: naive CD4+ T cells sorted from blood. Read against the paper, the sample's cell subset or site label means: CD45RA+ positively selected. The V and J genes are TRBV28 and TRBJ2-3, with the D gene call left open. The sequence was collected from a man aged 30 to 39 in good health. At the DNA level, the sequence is TGTGCCAGCAGTTTGCCTTTTATGGGCACAGATACGCAGTATTTT. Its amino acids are CASSLPFMGTDTQYF.